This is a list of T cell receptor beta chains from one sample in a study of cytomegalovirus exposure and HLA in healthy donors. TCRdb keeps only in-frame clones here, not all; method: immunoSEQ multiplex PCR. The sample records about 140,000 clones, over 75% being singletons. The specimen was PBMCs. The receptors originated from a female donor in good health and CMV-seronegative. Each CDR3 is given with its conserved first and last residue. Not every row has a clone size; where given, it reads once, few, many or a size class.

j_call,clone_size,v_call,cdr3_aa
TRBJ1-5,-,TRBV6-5,CASRGQGSNQPQHF
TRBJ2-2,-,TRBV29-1,CSVDTGNTGELFF
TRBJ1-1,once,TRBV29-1,CSLKSTGQNTEAFF
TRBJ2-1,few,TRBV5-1,CASSWKTGTGGYNEQFF
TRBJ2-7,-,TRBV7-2,CASSLSSYEQYF
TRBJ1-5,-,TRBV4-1,CASSQGQEGQPQHF
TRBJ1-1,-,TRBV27,CASSLVARAEAFF
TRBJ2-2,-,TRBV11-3,CASSPLGGRTGELFF
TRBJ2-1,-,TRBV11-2,CASSLSMVAGGVFF
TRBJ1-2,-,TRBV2,CASRGQGIGGYTF
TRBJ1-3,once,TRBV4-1,CASSQDGGSGNTIYF
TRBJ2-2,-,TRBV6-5,CASSYVVTGELFF
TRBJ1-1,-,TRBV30,CAWTLGFMNTEAFF
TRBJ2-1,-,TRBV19,CASSFQPGTSGPNEQFF
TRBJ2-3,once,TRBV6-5,CASSYSTSGVSLF
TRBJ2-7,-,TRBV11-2,CASNPNGQGGEQYF
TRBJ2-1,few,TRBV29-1,CSVRDRDNNEQFF
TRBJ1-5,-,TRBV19,CASTPGTGKFGQPQHF
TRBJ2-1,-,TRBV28,CASSPGLAGGTGNEQFF
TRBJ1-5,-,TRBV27,CASSSSGGNQPQHF
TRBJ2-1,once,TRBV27,CASSLSAGAEYEQFF
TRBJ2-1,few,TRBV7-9,CASSLRSGTPYNEQFF
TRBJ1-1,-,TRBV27,CASSLVAGQGNTEAFF
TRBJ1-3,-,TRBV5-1,CASSRGQGVDTIYF
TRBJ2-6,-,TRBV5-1,CASSLVGETTLGANVLTF
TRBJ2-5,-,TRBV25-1,CASRRAGRVGETQYF
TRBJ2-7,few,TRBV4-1,CASSPDGLGAYEQYF
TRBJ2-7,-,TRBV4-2,CASSQESAGGREQYF
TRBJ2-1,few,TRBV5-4,CASSFSLAGALNEQFF